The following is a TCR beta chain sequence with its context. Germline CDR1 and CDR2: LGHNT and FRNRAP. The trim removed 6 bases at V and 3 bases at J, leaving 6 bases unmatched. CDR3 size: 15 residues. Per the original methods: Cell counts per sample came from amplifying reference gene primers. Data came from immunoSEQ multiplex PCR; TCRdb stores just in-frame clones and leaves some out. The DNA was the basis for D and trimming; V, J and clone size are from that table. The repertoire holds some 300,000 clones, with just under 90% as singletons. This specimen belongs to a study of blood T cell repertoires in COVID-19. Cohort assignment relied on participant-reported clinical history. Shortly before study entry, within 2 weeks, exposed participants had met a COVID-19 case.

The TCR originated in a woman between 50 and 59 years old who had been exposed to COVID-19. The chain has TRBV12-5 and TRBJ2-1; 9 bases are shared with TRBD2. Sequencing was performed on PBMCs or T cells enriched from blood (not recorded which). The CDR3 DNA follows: TGTGCTAGTGGCTCTAGCGGGGATTACTACAATGAGCAGTTCTTC. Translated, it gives CASGSSGDYYNEQFF. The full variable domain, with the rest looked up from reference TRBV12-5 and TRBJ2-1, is DARVTQTPRHKVTEMGQEVTMRCQPILGHNTVFWYRQTMMQGLELLAYFRNRAPLDDSGMPKDRFSAEMPDATLATLKIQPSEPRDSAVYFCASGSSGDYYNEQFFGPGTRLTVL.